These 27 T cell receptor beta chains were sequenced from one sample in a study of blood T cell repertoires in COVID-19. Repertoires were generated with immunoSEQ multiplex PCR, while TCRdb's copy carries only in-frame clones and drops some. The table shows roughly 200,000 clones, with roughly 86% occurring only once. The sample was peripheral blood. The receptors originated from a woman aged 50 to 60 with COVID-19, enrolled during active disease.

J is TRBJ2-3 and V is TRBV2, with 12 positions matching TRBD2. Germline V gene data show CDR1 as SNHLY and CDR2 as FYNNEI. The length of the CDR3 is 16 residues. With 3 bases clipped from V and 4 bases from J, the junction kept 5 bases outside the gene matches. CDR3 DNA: TGTGCCAGCAGTGACGAGCTAGCGGGGGGGCCAGATACGCAGTATTTT. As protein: CASSDELAGGPDTQYF.

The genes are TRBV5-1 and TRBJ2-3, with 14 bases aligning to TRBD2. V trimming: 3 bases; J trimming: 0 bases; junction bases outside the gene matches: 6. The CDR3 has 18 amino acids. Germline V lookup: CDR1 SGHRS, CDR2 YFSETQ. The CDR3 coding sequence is TGCGCCAGCAGCTCCCTGACTAGCGGGGGGGCAAGCACAGATACGCAGTATTTT. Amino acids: CASSSLTSGGASTDTQYF.

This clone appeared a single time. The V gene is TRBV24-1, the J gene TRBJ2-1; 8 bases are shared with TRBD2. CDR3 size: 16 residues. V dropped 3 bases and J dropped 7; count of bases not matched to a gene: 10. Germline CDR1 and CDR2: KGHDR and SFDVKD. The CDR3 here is CATSDPFGGGRNEQFF. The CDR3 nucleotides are TGTGCCACCAGTGATCCCTTCGGGGGGGGCAGGAATGAGCAGTTCTTC.

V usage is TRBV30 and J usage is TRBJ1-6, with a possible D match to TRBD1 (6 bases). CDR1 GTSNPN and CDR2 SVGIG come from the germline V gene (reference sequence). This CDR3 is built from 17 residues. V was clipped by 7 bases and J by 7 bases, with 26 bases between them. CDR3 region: CALKVRGLGLENSPLHF. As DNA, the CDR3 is TGTGCCTTGAAGGTCAGGGGCCTAGGGTTGGAAAATTCACCCCTCCACTTT.

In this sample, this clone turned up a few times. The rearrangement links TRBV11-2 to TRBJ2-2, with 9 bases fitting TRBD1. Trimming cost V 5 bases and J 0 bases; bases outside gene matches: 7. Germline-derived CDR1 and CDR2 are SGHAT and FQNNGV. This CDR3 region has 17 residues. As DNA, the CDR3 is TGTGCCAGCAGCCTGTACAGGGGGCGCGCGAACACCGGGGAGCTGTTTTTT. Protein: CASSLYRGRANTGELFF. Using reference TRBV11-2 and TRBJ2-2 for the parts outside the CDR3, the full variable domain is EAGVAQSPRYKIIEKRQSVAFWCNPISGHATLYWYQQILGQGPKLLIQFQNNGVVDDSQLPKDRFSAERLKGVDSTLKIQPAKLEDSAVYLCASSLYRGRANTGELFFGEGSRLTVL.

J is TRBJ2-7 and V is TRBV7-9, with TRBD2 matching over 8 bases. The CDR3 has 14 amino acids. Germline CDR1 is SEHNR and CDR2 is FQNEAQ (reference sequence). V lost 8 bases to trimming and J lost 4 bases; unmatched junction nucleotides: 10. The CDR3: CASYRSGGAYEQYF. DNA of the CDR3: TGTGCCAGCTACCGGAGCGGGGGAGCTTACGAGCAGTACTTC.

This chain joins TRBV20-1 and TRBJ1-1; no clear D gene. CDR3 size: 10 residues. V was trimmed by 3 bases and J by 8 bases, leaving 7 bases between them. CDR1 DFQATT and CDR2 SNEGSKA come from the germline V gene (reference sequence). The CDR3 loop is CSARREEAFF. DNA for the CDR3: TGCAGTGCTAGGAGGGAAGAAGCTTTCTTT.

The CDR3 loop is CASSPGHGYNEQFF. In nucleotides, the CDR3 is TGTGCCAGCTCACCGGGACACGGGTACAATGAGCAGTTCTTC. The V and J genes are TRBV18 and TRBJ2-1; D may be TRBD1 (6 bases). Per the germline V gene, CDR1 is KGHSH and CDR2 is LQKENI. V shed 3 bases and J shed 4 bases, with 10 bases lying between them. This CDR3 contains 14 residues.

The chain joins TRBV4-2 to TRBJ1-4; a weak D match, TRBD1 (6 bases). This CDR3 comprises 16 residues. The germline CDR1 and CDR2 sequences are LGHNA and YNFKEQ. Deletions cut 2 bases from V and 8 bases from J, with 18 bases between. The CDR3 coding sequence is TGTGCCAGCAGCCAAAACGTAGGGGGTATTGCGGAAAAACTGTTTTTT. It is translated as CASSQNVGGIAEKLFF.

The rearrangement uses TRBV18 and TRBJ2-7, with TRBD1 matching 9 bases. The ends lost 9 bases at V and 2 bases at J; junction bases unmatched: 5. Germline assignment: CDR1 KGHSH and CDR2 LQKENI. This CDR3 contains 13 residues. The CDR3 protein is CASSGTGTYEQYV. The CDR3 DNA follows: TGTGCCAGTTCCGGGACAGGGACCTACGAGCAGTACGTC.

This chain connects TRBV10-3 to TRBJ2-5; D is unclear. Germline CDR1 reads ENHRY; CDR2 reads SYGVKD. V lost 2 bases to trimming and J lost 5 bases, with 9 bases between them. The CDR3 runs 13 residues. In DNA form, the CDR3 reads TGTGCCATCAGTGAGACCAGTCAGGAGACCCAGTACTTC. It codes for CAISETSQETQYF.

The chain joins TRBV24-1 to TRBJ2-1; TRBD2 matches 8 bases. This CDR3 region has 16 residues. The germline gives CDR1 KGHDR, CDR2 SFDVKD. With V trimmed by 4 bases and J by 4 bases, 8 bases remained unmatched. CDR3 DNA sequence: TGTGCCACCAGTGACCGCAGCGGGGGAAATTACAATGAGCAGTTCTTC. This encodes CATSDRSGGNYNEQFF.

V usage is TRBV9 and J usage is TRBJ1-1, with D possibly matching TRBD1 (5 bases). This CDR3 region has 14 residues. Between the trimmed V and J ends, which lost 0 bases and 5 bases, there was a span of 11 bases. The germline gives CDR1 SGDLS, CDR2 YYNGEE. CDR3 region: CASSVAPRQTEAFF. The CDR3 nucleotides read TGTGCCAGCAGCGTAGCCCCGAGACAGACTGAAGCTTTCTTT. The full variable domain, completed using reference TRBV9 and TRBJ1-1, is DSGVTQTPKHLITATGQRVTLRCSPRSGDLSVYWYQQSLDQGLQFLIQYYNGEERAKGNILERFSAQQFPDLHSELNLSSLELGDSALYFCASSVAPRQTEAFFGQGTRLTVV.

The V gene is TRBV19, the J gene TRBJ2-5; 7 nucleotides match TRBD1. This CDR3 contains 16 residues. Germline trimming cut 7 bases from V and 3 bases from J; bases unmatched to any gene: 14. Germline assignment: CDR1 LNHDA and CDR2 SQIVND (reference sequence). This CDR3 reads CASTRGLGAGEETQYF. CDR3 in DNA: TGTGCCAGTACCAGGGGGTTGGGGGCCGGGGAAGAGACCCAGTACTTC.

Here the CDR3 DNA reads TGTGCCAGCAGCGCCTCAACAGGGGCTCAAGAGACCCAGTACTTC. It encodes CASSASTGAQETQYF. The chain is built from TRBV7-8 and TRBJ2-5; TRBD1 matches 7 bases. J was trimmed by 2 bases and V by 5 bases; bases with no gene match: 8. This CDR3 is built from 15 residues. The V gene's germline CDR1 is SGHVS and CDR2 FQNEAQ.

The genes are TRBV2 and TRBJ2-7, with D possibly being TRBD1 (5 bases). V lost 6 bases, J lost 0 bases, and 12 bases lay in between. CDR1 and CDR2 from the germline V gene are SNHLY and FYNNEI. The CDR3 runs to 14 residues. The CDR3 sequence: CASRPTGVSYEQYV. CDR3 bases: TGTGCCAGCAGGCCCACAGGTGTCTCCTACGAGCAGTACGTC.

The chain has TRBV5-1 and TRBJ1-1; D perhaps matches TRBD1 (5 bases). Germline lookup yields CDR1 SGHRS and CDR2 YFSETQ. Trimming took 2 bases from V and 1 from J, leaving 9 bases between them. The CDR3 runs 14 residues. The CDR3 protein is CASSLNTGNTEAFF. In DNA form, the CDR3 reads TGCGCCAGCAGCTTAAATACAGGGAACACTGAAGCTTTCTTT.

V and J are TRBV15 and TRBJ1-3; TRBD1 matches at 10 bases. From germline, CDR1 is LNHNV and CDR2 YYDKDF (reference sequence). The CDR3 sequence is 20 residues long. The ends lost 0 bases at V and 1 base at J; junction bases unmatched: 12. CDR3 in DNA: TGTGCCACCAGCAGAGAATTCTGGGACAGGGGAAGGCCGTCTGGAAACACCATATATTTT. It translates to CATSREFWDRGRPSGNTIYF.

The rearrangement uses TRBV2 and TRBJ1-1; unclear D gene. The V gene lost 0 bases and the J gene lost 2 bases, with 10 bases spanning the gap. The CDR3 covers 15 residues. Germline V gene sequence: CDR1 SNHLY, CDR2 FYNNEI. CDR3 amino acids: CASSEARGLNTEAFF. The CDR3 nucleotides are TGTGCCAGCAGTGAAGCTCGAGGGCTCAACACTGAAGCTTTCTTT.

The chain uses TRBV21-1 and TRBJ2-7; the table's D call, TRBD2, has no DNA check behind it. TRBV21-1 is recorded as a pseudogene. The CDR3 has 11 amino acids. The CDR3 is CASSKSPEQYV. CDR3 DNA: TGTGCCAGCAGCAAAAGCCCCGAGCAGTACGTC.

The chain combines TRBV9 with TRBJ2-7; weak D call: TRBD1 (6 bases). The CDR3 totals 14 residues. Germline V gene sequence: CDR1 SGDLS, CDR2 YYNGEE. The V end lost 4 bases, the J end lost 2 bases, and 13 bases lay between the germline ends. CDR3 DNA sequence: TGTGCCAGCAGCATAAAGGGGGTCCCCTACGAGCAGTACTTC. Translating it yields CASSIKGVPYEQYF.

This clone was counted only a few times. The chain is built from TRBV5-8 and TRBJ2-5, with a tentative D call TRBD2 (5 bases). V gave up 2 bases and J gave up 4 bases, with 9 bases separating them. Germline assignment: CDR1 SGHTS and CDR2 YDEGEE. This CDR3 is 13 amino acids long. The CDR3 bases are TGTGCCAGCAGCTTCGAACGGGGAGAGACCCAGTACTTC. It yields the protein CASSFERGETQYF.

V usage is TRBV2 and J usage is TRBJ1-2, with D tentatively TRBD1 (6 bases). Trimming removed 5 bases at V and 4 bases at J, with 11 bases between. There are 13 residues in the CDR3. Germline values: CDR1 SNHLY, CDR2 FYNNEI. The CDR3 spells CASSLQGTYGYTF. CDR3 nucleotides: TGTGCCAGCAGTCTACAGGGCACCTATGGCTACACCTTC.

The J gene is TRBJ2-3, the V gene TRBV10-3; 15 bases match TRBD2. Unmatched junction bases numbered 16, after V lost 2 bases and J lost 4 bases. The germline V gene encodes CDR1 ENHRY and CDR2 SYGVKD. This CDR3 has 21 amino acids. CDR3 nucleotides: TGTGCCATCAGTGAGAGGTTACGTGAGTGGACTAGCGGGGGGGAGGCAGATACGCAGTATTTT. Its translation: CAISERLREWTSGGEADTQYF.

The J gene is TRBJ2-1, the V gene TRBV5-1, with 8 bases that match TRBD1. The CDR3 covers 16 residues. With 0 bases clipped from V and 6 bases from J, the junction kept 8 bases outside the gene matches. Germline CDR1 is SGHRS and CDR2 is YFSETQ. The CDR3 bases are TGCGCCAGCAGCTTGGAGACAGGGGCGCGGGGCAATGAGCAGTTCTTC. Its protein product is CASSLETGARGNEQFF.

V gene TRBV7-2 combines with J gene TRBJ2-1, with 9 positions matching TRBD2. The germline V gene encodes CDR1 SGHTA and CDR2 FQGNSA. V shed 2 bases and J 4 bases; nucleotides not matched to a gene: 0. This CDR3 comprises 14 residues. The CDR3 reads CASSLSGGYNEQFF. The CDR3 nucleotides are TGTGCCAGCAGCTTAAGCGGGGGGTACAATGAGCAGTTCTTC.

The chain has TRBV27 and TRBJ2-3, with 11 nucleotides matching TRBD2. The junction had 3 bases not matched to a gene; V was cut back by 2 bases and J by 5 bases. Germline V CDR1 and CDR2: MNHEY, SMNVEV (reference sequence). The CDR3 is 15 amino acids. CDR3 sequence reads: CASSLIAGGVDTQYF. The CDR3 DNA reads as TGTGCCAGCAGTTTAATAGCGGGGGGGGTAGATACGCAGTATTTT.